This T cell receptor (beta chain) was observed in a study of T-cell memory formation after mild COVID-19. Study-wide background: In these data, TCR clusters were largely donor specific.

The germline CDR1 and CDR2 sequences are SGHVS and FNYEAQ. This CDR3 region has 16 residues. The V gene lost 0 bases and the J gene lost 3 bases, with 9 bases spanning the gap. Constant-segment primers and 5'RACE yielded cDNA libraries for TCR alpha and TCR beta, each carrying sample barcodes and UMIs. One entry per CDR3 protein, called by TCRdb with MiXCR from the 5' RACE reads. In the table there are roughly 480,000 distinct CDR3 sequences, 25% of which are singletons. The genes are TRBV7-6 and TRBJ2-6; D is unclear. The sequence was obtained from an adult woman who had mild COVID-19 (a few samples of this study predate the infection). Cell type and time point are not known. The sequencing sample was made of PBMCs or a T cell subset sorted from them (not recorded which). CDR3 sequence: CASSLAKGGGANVLTF. The DNA of the CDR3 is TGTGCCAGCAGCTTAGCGAAGGGTGGTGGGGCCAACGTCCTGACTTTC.